A single sample is the source of the 22 T cell receptor beta chains below, sequenced in a study of T cells in localized non-small cell lung cancer. Libraries were prepared by immunoSEQ multiplex PCR; TCRdb keeps only in-frame clonotypes and omits some of them. The table includes 1,500 or so clones, over 20% detected once. The source material was normal lung tissue next to the tumor, sampled before any cancer treatment. The receptors come from a woman aged 40-69 years with stage I lung adenocarcinoma.

This clone was seen more than once but under ten times. The chain has TRBV6-8 and TRBJ2-7, with 9 bases that match TRBD1. CDR1 is MNHGY, CDR2 SAAAGT, per germline. J lost 2 bases, V lost 6 bases, and 8 bases had no gene match. There are 15 residues in the CDR3. CDR3 coding DNA: TGTGCCAGCAGAAAAGCGACAGGGGGGACCTACGAGCAGTACTTC. Translated: CASRKATGGTYEQYF.

The rearrangement links TRBV18 to TRBJ2-3; D is unclear. The CDR3 length is 12 residues. Germline CDR1 is KGHSH and CDR2 is LQKENI. The V gene lost 2 bases and the J gene lost 5 bases, with 5 bases spanning the gap. CDR3: CASSPLIDTQYF. As DNA, the CDR3 is TGTGCCAGCTCACCATTAATAGATACGCAGTATTTT.

This clone was detected only a few times. The V call is TRBV6-8, the J call TRBJ2-5; 7 bases are a match to TRBD2. The trim removed 6 bases at V and 3 bases at J, leaving 4 bases unmatched. CDR3 size: 13 residues. The germline V gene encodes CDR1 MNHGY and CDR2 SAAAGT. Here the CDR3 DNA reads TGTGCCAGCAGGGGAGGGGACGAAGAGACCCAGTACTTC. Encoded protein: CASRGGDEETQYF.

Relative to its sample, this clone is medium-sized. The chain couples TRBV11-3 to TRBJ1-5, with 8 bases identical to TRBD1. The CDR3 covers 16 residues. Germline V gene lookup returns CDR1 SGHNT and CDR2 YENEEA. V gave up 5 bases and J gave up 5 bases; unmatched junction bases: 11. The CDR3 DNA is TGTGCCAGCAGCGTACTACCGGGACAGGATGATCAGCCCCAGCATTTT. Amino acid sequence: CASSVLPGQDDQPQHF.

The chain carries TRBV28 and TRBJ2-1; maybe TRBD1 (5 bases). This CDR3 contains 14 residues. Trimming took 3 bases from V and 0 from J, leaving 6 bases between them. The germline CDR1 and CDR2 sequences are MDHEN and SYDVKM. CDR3 nucleotide sequence: TGTGCCAGCAGTTTTCAGGGCTCCTACAATGAGCAGTTCTTC. It is translated as CASSFQGSYNEQFF.

In this sample, this clone is medium-sized (0.01 to 0.1%). The chain employs TRBV9 and TRBJ1-1; TRBD1 might be the D (5 bases). CDR1 SGDLS and CDR2 YYNGEE come from the germline V gene. The CDR3 contains 15 residues. Trimming shortened V by 3 bases and J by 2 bases, and 14 bases separated the two germline ends. The CDR3 spells CASSAGTLGNTEAFF. CDR3 bases: TGTGCCAGCAGCGCAGGGACCCTGGGCAACACTGAAGCTTTCTTT.

This rearrangement joins TRBV23-1 to TRBJ2-3, with D possibly matching TRBD1 (5 bases). TRBV23-1 is placed among ORFs of uncertain function. Trimming stripped 6 bases from V and 0 bases from J, with 19 bases between. This CDR3 contains 17 residues. CDR3 DNA: TGCGCCAGCAGCCAAGAATGGGGCTTTGATAGCACAGATACGCAGTATTTT. Translating it yields CASSQEWGFDSTDTQYF.

This clone showed up just a few times. The rearrangement joins TRBV18 to TRBJ2-7, with D unclear. Per the germline V gene, CDR1 is KGHSH and CDR2 is LQKENI. The length of the CDR3 is 14 residues. Trimming stripped 0 bases from V and 0 bases from J, with 6 bases between. The CDR3 coding sequence is TGTGCCAGCTCACCACCGGAATTCTCCTACGAGCAGTACTTC. Translated: CASSPPEFSYEQYF.

V gene TRBV19 combines with J gene TRBJ2-4, with 7 bases fitting TRBD1. CDR3 length equals 15 residues. Germline assignment: CDR1 LNHDA and CDR2 SQIVND (reference sequence). J gave up 0 bases and V 3 bases, and 2 bases lay outside the gene matches. The DNA for the CDR3 is TGTGCCAGTAGTATTCAGGGGGTAGCCAAAAACATTCAGTACTTC. It is translated as CASSIQGVAKNIQYF.

This clone is medium-sized within its sample. The genes are TRBV6-8 and TRBJ1-1, with 8 nucleotides matching TRBD1. The CDR3 covers 13 residues. Trimming took 6 bases from V and 7 from J; bases not matched to a gene: 7. Germline CDR1 and CDR2: MNHGY and SAAAGT. The CDR3 is CASREKDRDEAFF. CDR3 nucleotides: TGTGCCAGCAGAGAAAAGGACAGGGATGAAGCTTTCTTT.

This clone was recorded a few times. The chain recombines TRBV18 with TRBJ1-1; TRBD1 aligns across 7 bases. Germline assignment: CDR1 KGHSH and CDR2 LQKENI. This CDR3 has 15 amino acids. V shed 4 bases, J shed 0 bases, and the junction held 5 bases outside the gene matches. This chain's CDR3 is CASSQGGTVNTEAFF. The CDR3 DNA reads as TGTGCCAGCTCACAGGGGGGGACAGTGAACACTGAAGCTTTCTTT.

The rearrangement joins TRBV5-1 to TRBJ2-7; 13 nucleotides match TRBD2. The CDR3 is 17 residues long. CDR1 and CDR2 from the germline V gene are SGHRS and YFSETQ. V trimming: 3 bases; J trimming: 1 base; junction bases outside the gene matches: 7. CDR3 residues: CASSWGLAGTESYEQYF. Here the CDR3 DNA reads TGCGCCAGCAGCTGGGGACTAGCGGGGACTGAGTCCTACGAGCAGTACTTC.

Within the sample, this clone is medium-sized. The chain joins TRBV11-3 to TRBJ1-6; a possible D gene is TRBD1 (6 bases). V was cut by 2 bases and J by 4 bases, with 12 bases left in between. The CDR3 has 16 amino acids. The germline V gene has CDR1 SGHNT and CDR2 YENEEA. Here the CDR3 reads CASSLYTGIYNSPLHF. Here the CDR3 DNA reads TGTGCCAGCAGCTTATATACAGGGATATATAATTCACCCCTCCACTTT.

This clone was observed a handful of times. V and J are TRBV9 and TRBJ2-3; TRBD2 aligns across 8 bases. Unmatched junction bases numbered 6, after V lost 0 bases and J lost 6 bases. The CDR3 consists of 15 residues. Germline V lookup: CDR1 SGDLS, CDR2 YYNGEE. CDR3 loop: CASSVAGTSFDTQYF. As DNA, the CDR3 is TGTGCCAGCAGCGTAGCCGGGACTAGTTTTGATACGCAGTATTTT.

This clone was seen a handful of times. V gene TRBV9 combines with J gene TRBJ1-6, with 8 bases identical to TRBD1. The CDR3 runs to 15 residues. Germline CDR1 is SGDLS and CDR2 is YYNGEE. With V trimmed by 5 bases and J by 7 bases, 8 bases remained unmatched. The CDR3 here is CASSSTGGRNSPLHF. The DNA for the CDR3 is TGTGCCAGCAGTTCTACAGGGGGTAGGAATTCACCCCTCCACTTT.

The genes are TRBV10-2 and TRBJ2-5; D is perhaps TRBD2 (6 bases). The CDR3 has 13 amino acids. V was shortened by 2 bases and J by 5 bases, with 9 bases between the two germline ends. The germline gives CDR1 WSHSY, CDR2 SAAADI. CDR3 sequence reads: CASSEGGMETQYF. Written as DNA, the CDR3 is TGCGCCAGCAGTGAGGGGGGGATGGAGACCCAGTACTTC.

The chain has TRBV19 and TRBJ2-7; D tentatively fits TRBD1 or TRBD2 (5 bases each). Germline V gene sequence: CDR1 LNHDA, CDR2 SQIVND (reference sequence). The CDR3 sequence is 14 residues long. V shed 3 bases and J shed 0 bases, with 9 bases lying between them. The CDR3: CASSISGSSYEQYF. CDR3 sequence (DNA): TGTGCCAGTAGTATTTCAGGGAGCTCCTACGAGCAGTACTTC.

This clone is labeled large. This chain's CDR3 is CASTVGGLGYTF. CDR3 DNA: TGTGCCAGCACTGTGGGCGGGCTTGGCTACACCTTC. The rearrangement uses TRBV9 and TRBJ1-2; D not resolved. In germline, CDR1 is SGDLS, CDR2 YYNGEE. This CDR3 has 12 amino acids. Trimming removed 6 bases from V and 7 bases from J, with 13 bases in between.

This clone is categorized as large. DNA for the CDR3: TGTGCCAGTATTCACGCAGGACACCAGAACACTGAAGCTTTCTTT. This gives the protein CASIHAGHQNTEAFF. The chain uses TRBV19 and TRBJ1-1; D may be TRBD1 (5 bases). Germline-derived CDR1 and CDR2 are LNHDA and SQIVND (reference sequence). The CDR3 runs 15 residues. Trimming shortened V by 7 bases and J by 1 base, and 16 bases separated the two germline ends.

This clone turned up a few times. The chain employs TRBV14 and TRBJ2-7; 8 bases line up with TRBD2. The J segment lost 3 bases and the V segment lost 4 bases, leaving 8 bases of the junction unmatched. The germline V gene has CDR1 SGHDN and CDR2 FVKESK. This CDR3 is built from 15 residues. The CDR3 bases are TGTGCCAGCAGCCCCGGGGGGGCCCTTAACTACGAGCAGTACTTC. Protein sequence: CASSPGGALNYEQYF.

The chain employs TRBV25-1 and TRBJ2-7; D possibly corresponds to TRBD2 (5 bases). Germline CDR1 and CDR2: MGHDK and SYGVNS. Trimming took 3 bases from V and 2 from J, leaving 11 bases between them. CDR3 length: 14 residues. CDR3 sequence: CASSDGDDPYEQYF. In nucleotides, the CDR3 is TGTGCCAGCAGTGACGGGGATGACCCCTACGAGCAGTACTTC.

V is TRBV30 and J is TRBJ1-3; 7 positions match TRBD1. This CDR3 comprises 15 residues. Germline trimming cut 2 bases from V and 0 bases from J; bases unmatched to any gene: 4. Germline assignment: CDR1 GTSNPN and CDR2 SVGIG (reference sequence). The CDR3 protein is CAWSRDSGSGNTIYF. The CDR3 bases are TGTGCCTGGAGTCGGGACAGCGGCTCTGGAAACACCATATATTTT.